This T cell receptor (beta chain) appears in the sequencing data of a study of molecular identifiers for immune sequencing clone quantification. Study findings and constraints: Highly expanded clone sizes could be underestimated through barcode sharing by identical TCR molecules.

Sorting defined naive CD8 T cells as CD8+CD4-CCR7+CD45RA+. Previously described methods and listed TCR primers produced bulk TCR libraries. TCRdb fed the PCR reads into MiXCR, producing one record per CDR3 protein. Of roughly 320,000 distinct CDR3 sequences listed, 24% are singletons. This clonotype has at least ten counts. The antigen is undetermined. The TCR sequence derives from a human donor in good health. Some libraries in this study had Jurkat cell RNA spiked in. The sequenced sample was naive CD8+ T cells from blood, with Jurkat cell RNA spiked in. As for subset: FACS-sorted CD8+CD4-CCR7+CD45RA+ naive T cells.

The CDR3 is CASSYSAAGATDTQYF. CDR3 in DNA: TGTGCCAGCAGTTACTCTGCGGCAGGGGCGACAGATACGCAGTATTTT. V usage is TRBV6-6 and J usage is TRBJ2-3, with a possible D match to TRBD1 (6 bases). Germline CDR1 is MNHNY and CDR2 is SVGAGI (reference sequence). V was clipped by 0 bases and J by 3 bases, with 13 bases between them. This CDR3 region has 16 residues.